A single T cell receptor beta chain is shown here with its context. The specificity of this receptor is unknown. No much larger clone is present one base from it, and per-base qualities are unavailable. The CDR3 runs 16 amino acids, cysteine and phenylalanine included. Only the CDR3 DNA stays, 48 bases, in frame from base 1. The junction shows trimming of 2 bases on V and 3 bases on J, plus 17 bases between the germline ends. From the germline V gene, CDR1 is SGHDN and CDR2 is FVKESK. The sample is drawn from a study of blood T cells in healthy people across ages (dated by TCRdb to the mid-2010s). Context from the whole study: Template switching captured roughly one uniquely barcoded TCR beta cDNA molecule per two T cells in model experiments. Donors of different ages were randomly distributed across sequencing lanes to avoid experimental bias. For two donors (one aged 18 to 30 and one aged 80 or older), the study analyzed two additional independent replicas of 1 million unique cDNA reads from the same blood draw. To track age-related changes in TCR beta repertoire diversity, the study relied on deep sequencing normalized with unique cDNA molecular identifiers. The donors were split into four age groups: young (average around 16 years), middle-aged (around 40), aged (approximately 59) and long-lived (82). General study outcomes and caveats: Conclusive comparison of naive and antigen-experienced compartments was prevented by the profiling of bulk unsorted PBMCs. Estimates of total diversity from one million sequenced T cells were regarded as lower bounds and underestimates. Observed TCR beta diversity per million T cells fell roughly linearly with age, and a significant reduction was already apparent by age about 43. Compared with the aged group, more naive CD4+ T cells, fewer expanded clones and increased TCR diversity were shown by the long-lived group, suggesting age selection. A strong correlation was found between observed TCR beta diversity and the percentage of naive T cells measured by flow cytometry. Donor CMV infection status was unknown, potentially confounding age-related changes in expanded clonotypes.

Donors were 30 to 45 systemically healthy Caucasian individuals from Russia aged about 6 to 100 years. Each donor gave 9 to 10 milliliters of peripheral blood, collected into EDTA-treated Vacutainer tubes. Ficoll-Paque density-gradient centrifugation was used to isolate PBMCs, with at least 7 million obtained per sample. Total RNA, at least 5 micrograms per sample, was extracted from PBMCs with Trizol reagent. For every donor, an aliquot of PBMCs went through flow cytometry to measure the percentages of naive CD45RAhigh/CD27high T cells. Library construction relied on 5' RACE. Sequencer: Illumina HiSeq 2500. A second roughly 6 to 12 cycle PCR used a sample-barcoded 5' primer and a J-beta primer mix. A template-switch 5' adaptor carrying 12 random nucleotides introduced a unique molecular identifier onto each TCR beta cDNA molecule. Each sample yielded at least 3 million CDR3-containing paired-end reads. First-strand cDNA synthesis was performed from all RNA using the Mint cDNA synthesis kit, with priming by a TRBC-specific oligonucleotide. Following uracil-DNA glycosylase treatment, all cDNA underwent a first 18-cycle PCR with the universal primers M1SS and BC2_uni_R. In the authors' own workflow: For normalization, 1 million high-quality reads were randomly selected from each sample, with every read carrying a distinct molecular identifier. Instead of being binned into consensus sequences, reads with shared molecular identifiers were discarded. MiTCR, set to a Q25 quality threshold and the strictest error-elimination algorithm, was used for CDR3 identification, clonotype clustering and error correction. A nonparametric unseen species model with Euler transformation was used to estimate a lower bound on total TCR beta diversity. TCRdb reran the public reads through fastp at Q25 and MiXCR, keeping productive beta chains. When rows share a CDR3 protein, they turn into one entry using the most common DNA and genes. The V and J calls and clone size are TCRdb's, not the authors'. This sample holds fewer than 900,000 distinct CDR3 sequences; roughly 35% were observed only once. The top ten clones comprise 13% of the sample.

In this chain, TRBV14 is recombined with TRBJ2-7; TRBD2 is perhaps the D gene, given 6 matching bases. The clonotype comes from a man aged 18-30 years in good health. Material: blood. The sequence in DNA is TGTGCCAGCAGCCAACTTGCTTGGGACTCAAGCTACGAGCAGTACTTC. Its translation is CASSQLAWDSSYEQYF. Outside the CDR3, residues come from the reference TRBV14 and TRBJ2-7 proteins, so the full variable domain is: EAGVTQFPSHSVIEKGQTVTLRCDPISGHDNLYWYRRVMGKEIKFLLHFVKESKQDESGMPNNRFLAERTGGTYSTLKVQPAELEDSGVYFCASSQLAWDSSYEQYFGPGTRLTVT.